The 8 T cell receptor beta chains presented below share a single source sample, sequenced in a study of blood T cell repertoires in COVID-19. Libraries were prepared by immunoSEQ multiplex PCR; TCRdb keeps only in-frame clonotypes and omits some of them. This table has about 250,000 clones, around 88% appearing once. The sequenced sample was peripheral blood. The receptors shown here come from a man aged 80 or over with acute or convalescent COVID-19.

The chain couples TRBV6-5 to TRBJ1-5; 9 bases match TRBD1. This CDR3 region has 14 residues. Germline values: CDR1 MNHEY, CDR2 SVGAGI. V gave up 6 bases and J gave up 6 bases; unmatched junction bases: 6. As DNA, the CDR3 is TGTGCCAGCAGCTTGGACAGGGGCGGTCAGCCCCAGCATTTT. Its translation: CASSLDRGGQPQHF.

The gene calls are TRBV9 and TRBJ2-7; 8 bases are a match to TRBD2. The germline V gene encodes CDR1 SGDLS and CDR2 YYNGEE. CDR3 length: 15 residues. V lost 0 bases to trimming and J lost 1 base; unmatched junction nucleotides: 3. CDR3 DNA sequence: TGTGCCAGCAGCGTAGACGCGGGGGGTTCCTACGAGCAGTACTTC. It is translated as CASSVDAGGSYEQYF.

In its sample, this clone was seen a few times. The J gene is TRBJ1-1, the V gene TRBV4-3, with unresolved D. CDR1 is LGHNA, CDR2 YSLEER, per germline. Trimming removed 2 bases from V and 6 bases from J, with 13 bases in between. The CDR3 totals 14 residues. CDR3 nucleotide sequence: TGCGCCAGCAGCCAACCGGGAGGAGACGCTGAAGCTTTCTTT. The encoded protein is CASSQPGGDAEAFF.

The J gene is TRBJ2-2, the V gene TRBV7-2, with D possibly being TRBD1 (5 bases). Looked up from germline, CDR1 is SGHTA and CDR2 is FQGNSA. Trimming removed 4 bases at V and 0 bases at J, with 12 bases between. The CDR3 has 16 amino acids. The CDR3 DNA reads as TGTGCCAGCAGCTCCAGCCCAGGGTCGAACACCGGGGAGCTGTTTTTT. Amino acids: CASSSSPGSNTGELFF.

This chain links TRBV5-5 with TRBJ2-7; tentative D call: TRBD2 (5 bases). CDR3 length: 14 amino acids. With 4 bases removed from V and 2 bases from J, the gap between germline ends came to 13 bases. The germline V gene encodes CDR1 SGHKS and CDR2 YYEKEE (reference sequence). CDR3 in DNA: TGTGCCAGCAGCACGTGGCAGACTACCTACGAGCAGTACTTC. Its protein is CASSTWQTTYEQYF.

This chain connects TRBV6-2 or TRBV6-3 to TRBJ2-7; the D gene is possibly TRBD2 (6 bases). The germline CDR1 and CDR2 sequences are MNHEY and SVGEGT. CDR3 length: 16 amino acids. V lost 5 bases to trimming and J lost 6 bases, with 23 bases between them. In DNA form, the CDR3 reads TGTGCCAGCAGTCGTCTCCTTGGGGCGGGGTTGATCGAGCAGTACTTC. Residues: CASSRLLGAGLIEQYF.

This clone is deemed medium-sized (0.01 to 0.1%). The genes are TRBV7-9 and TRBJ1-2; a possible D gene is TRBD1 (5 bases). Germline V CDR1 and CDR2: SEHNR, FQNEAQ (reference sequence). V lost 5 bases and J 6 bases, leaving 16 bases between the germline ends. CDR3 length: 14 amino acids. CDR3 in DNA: TGTGCCAGCAGCCCCTCCTCAGGGTTAAATGGCTACACCTTC. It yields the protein CASSPSSGLNGYTF.

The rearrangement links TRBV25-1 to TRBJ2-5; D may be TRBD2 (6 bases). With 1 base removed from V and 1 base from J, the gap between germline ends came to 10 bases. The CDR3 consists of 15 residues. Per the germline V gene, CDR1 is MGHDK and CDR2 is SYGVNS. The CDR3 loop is CASSEFGGTQETQYF. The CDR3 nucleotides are TGTGCCAGCAGTGAATTCGGAGGGACCCAAGAGACCCAGTACTTC.